This T cell receptor beta chain emerged from a study of cytomegalovirus exposure and HLA in healthy donors. The study, taken as a whole, reports: Later analysis showed TCR association rates varying by HLA locus, highest for DRB1 and lowest for HLA-C. Later genetic work tied a missense DCLRE1C variant to beta-chain V and J trimming. Later analysis suggested links between common viral pathogens and several top significant clusters.

Comments on this clone: As yet, its antigen is unknown.

The PCR contained 60 Vbeta and 13 Jbeta primers. Assay: immunoSEQ multiplex PCR; the TCRdb copy retains only in-frame clones and omits some. In the table there are 120,000 to 150,000 clones, roughly 79% of which are singletons. Sequencing was carried out using PBMCs. The receptor's source is a woman aged 35 to 49 in good health and CMV-seropositive.

The CDR3 loop reads CASSQWIRGEKLFF. DNA for the CDR3: TGTGCCAGCAGCCAATGGATAAGGGGTGAAAAACTGTTTTTT. V gene TRBV5-6 combines with J gene TRBJ1-4; the D gene is possibly TRBD1 (5 bases). The CDR3 loop spans 14 amino acids. Germline assignment: CDR1 SGHDT and CDR2 YYEEEE. V was shortened by 4 bases and J by 7 bases, with 14 bases between the two germline ends.